This TCR beta chain is drawn from a study of T cell repertoires in cytomegalovirus infection. Concerning this clonotype: What it recognizes is unknown.

Using its own MiXCR run on the reads, TCRdb lists one record per CDR3 protein. The data contain fewer than 650,000 distinct CDR3 sequences, around two fifths of them singletons. The origin of this receptor is a human donor in good health (CMV status not recorded). Some clones in this sample may be carry-over from other donors' samples. The sample here was cultured PBMCs, taken from culture after CMV antigen stimulation.

CDR3 sequence reads: CASSLEGQAFYEQYF. The CDR3 DNA reads TGTGCCAGCAGCTTAGAAGGACAGGCGTTCTACGAGCAGTACTTC. This rearrangement joins TRBV7-6 to TRBJ2-7; TRBD1 matches at 7 bases. Per the germline V gene, CDR1 is SGHVS and CDR2 is FNYEAQ. This CDR3 has 15 residues. J gave up 3 bases and V 1 base, and 6 bases lay outside the gene matches.